The present TCR beta chain was sequenced within a study of OX40 agonist ivuxolimab in advanced cancers. Study at large: Participants, 70% to 90% male, averaged roughly 55 years of age, ranging from 23 to 79.

Points from the study as a whole: Some patients without response likewise showed low normalized clonal expansion.

The CDR3 has 12 amino acids. The germline CDR1 and CDR2 sequences are MRHNA and SNTAGT. Trimming removed 0 bases at V and 4 bases at J, with 1 base between. For this clone: Its antigen is not known.

Cycle 7 day 1, cycle 4 day 1, and baseline were the timepoints at which blood was sampled. TCRdb's copy holds only in-frame clones and misses some; the assay was immunoSEQ multiplex PCR. The top ten clones hold around 20% of a sample with about 59,000 clones, about 90% of them seen once. The clonotype was recovered from an adult with an advanced solid tumor such as melanoma, head and neck, liver or kidney cancer. Sequencing used CD4+ or CD8+ T cells sorted from blood, obtained in a trial of the OX40 agonist ivuxolimab. The rearrangement uses TRBV6-4 and TRBJ2-1; no clear D gene. CDR3 DNA: TGTGCCAGCAGTGACTCGTACAATGAGCAGTTCTTC. This translates into CASSDSYNEQFF.